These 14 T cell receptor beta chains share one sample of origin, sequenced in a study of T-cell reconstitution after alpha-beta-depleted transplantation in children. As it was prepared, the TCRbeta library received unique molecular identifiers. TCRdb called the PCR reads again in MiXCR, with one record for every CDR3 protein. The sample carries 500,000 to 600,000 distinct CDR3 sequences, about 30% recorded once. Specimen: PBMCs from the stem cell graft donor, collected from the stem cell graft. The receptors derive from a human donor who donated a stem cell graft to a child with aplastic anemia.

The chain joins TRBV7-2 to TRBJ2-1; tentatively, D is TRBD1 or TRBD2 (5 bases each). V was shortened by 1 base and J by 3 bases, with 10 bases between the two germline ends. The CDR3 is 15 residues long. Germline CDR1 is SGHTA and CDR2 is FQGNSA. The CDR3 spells CASSLEGGGYNEQFF. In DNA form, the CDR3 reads TGTGCCAGCAGCTTAGAGGGTGGGGGCTACAATGAGCAGTTCTTC.

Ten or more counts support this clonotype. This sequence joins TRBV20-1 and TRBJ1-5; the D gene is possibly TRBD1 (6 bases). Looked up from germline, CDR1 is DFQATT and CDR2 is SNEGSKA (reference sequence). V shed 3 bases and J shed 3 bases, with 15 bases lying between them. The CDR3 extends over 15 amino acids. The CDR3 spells CSASEAGDFNQPQHF. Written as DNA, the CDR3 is TGCAGTGCTAGCGAGGCAGGGGACTTCAATCAGCCCCAGCATTTT.

In DNA, the CDR3 is TGTGCCAGCAGTCGGACAGGCTATAGCAATCAGCCCCAGCATTTT. Its translation: CASSRTGYSNQPQHF. This rearrangement joins TRBV12-3 or TRBV12-4 to TRBJ1-5, with TRBD1 matching 7 bases. J was trimmed by 0 bases and V by 5 bases; bases with no gene match: 4. The CDR3 sequence is 15 residues long.

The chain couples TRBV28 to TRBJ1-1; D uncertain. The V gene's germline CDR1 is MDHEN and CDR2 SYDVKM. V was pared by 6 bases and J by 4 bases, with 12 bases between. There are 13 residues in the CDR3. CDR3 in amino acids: CASSSLTTTEAFF. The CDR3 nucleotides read TGTGCCAGCAGCTCTTTGACGACCACTGAAGCTTTCTTT.

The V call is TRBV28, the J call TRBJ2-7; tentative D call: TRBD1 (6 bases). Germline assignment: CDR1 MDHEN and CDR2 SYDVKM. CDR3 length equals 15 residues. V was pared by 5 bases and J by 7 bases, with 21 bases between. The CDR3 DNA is TGTGCCAGCAGTCCTTCTGGGGACACTCGTATGGAGCAGTACTTC. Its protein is CASSPSGDTRMEQYF. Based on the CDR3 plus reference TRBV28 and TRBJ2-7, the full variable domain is DVKVTQSSRYLVKRTGEKVFLECVQDMDHENMFWYRQDPGLGLRLIYFSYDVKMKEKGDIPEGYSVSREKKERFSLILESASTNQTSMYLCASSPSGDTRMEQYFGPGTRLTVT.

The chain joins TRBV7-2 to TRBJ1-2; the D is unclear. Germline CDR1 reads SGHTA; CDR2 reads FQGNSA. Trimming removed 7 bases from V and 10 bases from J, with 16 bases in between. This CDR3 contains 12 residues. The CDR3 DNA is TGTGCCAGCACAAAAACGGGGAAACACTACACCTTC. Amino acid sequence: CASTKTGKHYTF.

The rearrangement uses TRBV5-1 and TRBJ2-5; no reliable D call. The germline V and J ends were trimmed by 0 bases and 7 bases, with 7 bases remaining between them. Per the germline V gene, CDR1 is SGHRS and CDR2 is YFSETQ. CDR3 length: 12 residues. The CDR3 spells CASSLDERTQYF. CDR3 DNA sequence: TGCGCCAGCAGCTTGGATGAGAGGACCCAGTACTTC. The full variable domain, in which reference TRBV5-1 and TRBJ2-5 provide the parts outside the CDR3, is KAGVTQTPRYLIKTRGQQVTLSCSPISGHRSVSWYQQTPGQGLQFLFEYFSETQRNKGNFPGRFSGRQFSNSRSEMNVSTLELGDSALYLCASSLDERTQYFGPGTRLLVL.

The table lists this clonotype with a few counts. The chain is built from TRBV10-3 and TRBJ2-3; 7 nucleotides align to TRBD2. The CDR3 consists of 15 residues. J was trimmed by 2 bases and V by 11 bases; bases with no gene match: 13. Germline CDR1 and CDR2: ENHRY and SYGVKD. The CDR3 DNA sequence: TGTGCCCACCGGGCTAGCGGCTCCCTCACAGATACGCAGTATTTT. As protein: CAHRASGSLTDTQYF.

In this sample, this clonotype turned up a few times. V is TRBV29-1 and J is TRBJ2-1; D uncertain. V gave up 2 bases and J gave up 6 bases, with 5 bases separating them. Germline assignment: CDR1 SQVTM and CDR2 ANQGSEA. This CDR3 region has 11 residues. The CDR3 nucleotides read TGCAGCGTTGAACTCTTCAATGAGCAGTTCTTC. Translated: CSVELFNEQFF.

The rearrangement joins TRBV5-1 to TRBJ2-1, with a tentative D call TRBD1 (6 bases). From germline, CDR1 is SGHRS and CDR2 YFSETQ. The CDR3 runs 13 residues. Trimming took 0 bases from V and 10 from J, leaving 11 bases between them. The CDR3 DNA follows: TGCGCCAGCAGCTTGGCAACCGGGACAGAGCAGTTCTTC. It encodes CASSLATGTEQFF.

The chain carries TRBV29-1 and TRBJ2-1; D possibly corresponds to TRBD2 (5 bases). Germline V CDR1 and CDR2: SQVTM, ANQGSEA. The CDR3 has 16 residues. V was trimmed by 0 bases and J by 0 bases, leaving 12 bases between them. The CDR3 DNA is TGCAGCGTTGAAGATCGGGGAGCTAGCTCCTACAATGAGCAGTTCTTC. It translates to CSVEDRGASSYNEQFF.

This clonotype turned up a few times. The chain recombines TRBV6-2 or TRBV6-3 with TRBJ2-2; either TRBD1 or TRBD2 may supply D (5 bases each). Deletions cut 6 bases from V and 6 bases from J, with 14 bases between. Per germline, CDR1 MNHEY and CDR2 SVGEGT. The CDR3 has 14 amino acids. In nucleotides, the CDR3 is TGTGCCAGCAGCCCCGGGGCCGACGCCGGGGAGCTGTTTTTT. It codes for CASSPGADAGELFF.

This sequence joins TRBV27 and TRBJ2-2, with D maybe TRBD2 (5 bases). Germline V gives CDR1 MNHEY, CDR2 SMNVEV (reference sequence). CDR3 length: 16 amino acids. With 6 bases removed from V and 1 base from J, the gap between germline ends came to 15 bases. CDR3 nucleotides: TGTGCCAGCAGGCAAGACTACTATAAGAACACCGGGGAGCTGTTTTTT. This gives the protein CASRQDYYKNTGELFF.

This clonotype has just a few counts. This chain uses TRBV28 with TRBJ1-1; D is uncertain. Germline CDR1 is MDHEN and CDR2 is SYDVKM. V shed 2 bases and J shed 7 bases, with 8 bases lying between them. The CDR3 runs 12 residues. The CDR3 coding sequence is TGTGCCAGCAGTTTAGTCTGGAATGAAGCTTTCTTT. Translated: CASSLVWNEAFF.